The rows below give T cell receptor beta chains drawn from one sample of a study of blood T cell repertoires in COVID-19. Here immunoSEQ multiplex PCR was the method, and the copy in TCRdb shows in-frame clones only, minus some. The data hold around 400,000 clones, with around 87% observed a single time. What was sequenced was peripheral blood. These receptors were collected from a woman aged 55-70 years with COVID-19, enrolled during active disease. Both conserved end residues are part of each CDR3. The D gene is left open where the match is weak. A row's size may be missing; if present it is once, few, many or a size class.

>TRBV9|TRBD1|TRBJ1-2|once
TGTGCCAGCAGCACGGGACAGTGGGGTAACTATGGCTACACCTTC
CASSTGQWGNYGYTF
>TRBV27|TRBD2|TRBJ2-2|-
TGTGCCAGCAGTGGACTAGCGGGCGGGGAGCTGTTTTTT
CASSGLAGGELFF
>TRBV5-5|-|TRBJ2-5|-
TGTGCCAGCAGCTTGTTCGGGGTACAACTCCAAGAGACCCAGTACTTC
CASSLFGVQLQETQYF
>TRBV3-1/TRBV3-2|TRBD1|TRBJ2-5|once
TGTGCCAGCAGCCCTCCGGGACAGAAAGAGACCCAGTACTTC
CASSPPGQKETQYF
>TRBV7-2|-|TRBJ1-1|-
TGTGCCAGCAGCCACGCCCCAGGGATCAGGATTAACACTGAAGCTTTCTTT
CASSHAPGIRINTEAFF
>TRBV7-2|-|TRBJ2-2|-
TGTGCCAGCAGCCAGGGCCACAACACCGGGGAGCTGTTTTTT
CASSQGHNTGELFF
>TRBV18|-|TRBJ1-1|-
TGTGCCAGCTCACCATACCCAGGGTCCGAAACTGAAGCTTTCTTT
CASSPYPGSETEAFF
>TRBV10-3|TRBD1|TRBJ1-1|-
TGTGCCATCAGGAAGACAGGGGGGGACACTGAAGCTTTCTTT
CAIRKTGGDTEAFF
>TRBV1|-|TRBJ2-7|few
TGCACCAGCAGCCCCATGGACAATACTTGTATTTACGAGCAGTACTTC
CTSSPMDNTCIYEQYF
>TRBV29-1|-|TRBJ1-2|-
TGCAGCGTCTCTTCCCAGGGTAGGCATTCTGGCTACACCTTC
CSVSSQGRHSGYTF
>TRBV7-2|-|TRBJ1-2|-
TGTGCCAGCAGCTTTAATCGGGAATCCTATGGCTACACCTTC
CASSFNRESYGYTF
>TRBV7-3|-|TRBJ2-1|-
TGTGCCAGCAGCTCGGGTGCTAGCCCCTACAATGAGCAGTTCTTC
CASSSGASPYNEQFF
>TRBV19|TRBD2|TRBJ2-7|once
TGTGCCAGTAGTCCTTCAGCGGGGACCCCCTACGAGCAGTACTTC
CASSPSAGTPYEQYF
>TRBV14|TRBD1|TRBJ2-1|-
TGTGCCAGCAGCCCAACCGGGACAGGGGTCAATGAGCAGTTCTTC
CASSPTGTGVNEQFF
>TRBV7-3|TRBD1|TRBJ2-1|-
TGTGCCAGCAGCTCGACAGGGGGGAATGAGCAGTTCTTC
CASSSTGGNEQFF
>TRBV6-4|-|TRBJ2-3|-
TGTGCCAGCACCAAGGCGGCGGGGAGCACAGATACGCAGTATTTT
CASTKAAGSTDTQYF
>TRBV6-5|-|TRBJ1-2|once
TGTGCCAGCAGTTACTCTGTGGCGGATTATGGCTACACCTTC
CASSYSVADYGYTF
>TRBV7-3|-|TRBJ1-4|once
TGTGCCAGCAGCCCGCAGGGGTTGGCTAATGAAAAACTGTTTTTT
CASSPQGLANEKLFF
>TRBV12-3/TRBV12-4|-|TRBJ1-1|-
TGTGCCAGCAGTTTCGGAGGCGGCACTGAAGCTTTCTTT
CASSFGGGTEAFF
>TRBV11-3|-|TRBJ2-3|-
TGTGCCAGCAGCTTAGGGAGTGGTATCCCAGATACGCAGTATTTT
CASSLGSGIPDTQYF
>TRBV2|-|TRBJ2-7|-
TGTGCCAGCAGTGAGGGGCCGGGGGCCTACGAGCAGTACTTC
CASSEGPGAYEQYF
>TRBV15|-|TRBJ2-7|-
TGTGCCACTGCCCGGGAGATTAGGTCCTACGAGCAGTACTTC
CATAREIRSYEQYF
>TRBV28|TRBD1|TRBJ1-5|-
TGTGCCAGCAGTTTTTTTTGGACAGGGAATCAGCCCCAGCATTTT
CASSFFWTGNQPQHF
>TRBV18|-|TRBJ1-1|-
TGTGCCAGCTCCCCCCCCGGGGTATCCAGCACTGAAGCTTTCTTT
CASSPPGVSSTEAFF
>TRBV6-2/TRBV6-3|-|TRBJ1-2|-
TGTGCCAGCCGCCGAAGGGGGTATGGCTACACCTTC
CASRRRGYGYTF
>TRBV28|-|TRBJ2-3|-
TGTGCCAGCAGTCCCTGGGAGGGAGGGGGTCCAGATACGCAGTATTTT
CASSPWEGGGPDTQYF
>TRBV27|TRBD2|TRBJ2-1|-
TGTGCCAGCAGTTTTGCAACTAGCGGGGGCTCCTACAATGAGCAGTTCTTC
CASSFATSGGSYNEQFF
>TRBV29-1|-|TRBJ1-1|few
TGCAGCGCGGTGGGTCAGGGGCGGCTAATGAACACTGAAGCTTTCTTT
CSAVGQGRLMNTEAFF
>TRBV4-1|TRBD1|TRBJ2-7|-
TGCGCCAGCAGCCGTGGACAGGTAGACTCCTACGAGCAGTACTTC
CASSRGQVDSYEQYF
>TRBV7-9|-|TRBJ2-5|few
TGTGCCAGCAGCCAACATCAAGAGACCCAGTACTTC
CASSQHQETQYF
>TRBV5-1|-|TRBJ2-5|-
TGCGCCAGCAGCTTGGCAGGGGCCCAGCTCGAGACCCAGTACTTC
CASSLAGAQLETQYF
>TRBV9|-|TRBJ1-4|-
TGTGCCAGCAGCGCGGACAGTCTCAATGAAAAACTGTTTTTT
CASSADSLNEKLFF
>TRBV3-1/TRBV3-2|TRBD1|TRBJ1-5|-
TGTGCCAGCAGCCAACGAGGGGGCGATTTGCCGCCCCAGCATTTT
CASSQRGGDLPPQHF
>TRBV27|-|TRBJ2-1|-
TGTGCCAGCAGTTTATCCGCGGGGATCAATGAGCAGTTCTTC
CASSLSAGINEQFF
>TRBV29-1|TRBD1|TRBJ2-7|-
TGCAGCGTTGTCTCTGGGGACAGGGGTTCCTACGAGCAGTACTTC
CSVVSGDRGSYEQYF
>TRBV24-1|TRBD1|TRBJ2-1|once
TGTGCCACCAGTGCCCCTGACAGGGGGTCCCGGCGACCGCCCAACTACAATGAGCAGTTCTTC
CATSAPDRGSRRPPNYNEQFF
>TRBV2|-|TRBJ1-3|few
TGTGCCAGCAAACGAGGGGACTCGAGGGGAAACACCATATATTTT
CASKRGDSRGNTIYF
>TRBV2|-|TRBJ1-5|-
TGTGCCAGCAGTTTGGACAGCCCAAATCAGCCCCAGCATTTT
CASSLDSPNQPQHF
>TRBV10-2|TRBD1|TRBJ2-7|-
TGCGCCAGCAGCCCCAGGACAGGGAGTGGCTACGAGCAGTACTTC
CASSPRTGSGYEQYF
>TRBV3-1/TRBV3-2|TRBD2|TRBJ2-5|once
TGTGCCAGCAGCCCGGGGGGGGAGACCCAGTACTTC
CASSPGGETQYF
>TRBV3-1/TRBV3-2|-|TRBJ1-5|-
TGTGCCAGCAGCATGACTGGTGGAAATCAGCCCCAGCATTTT
CASSMTGGNQPQHF
>TRBV3-1/TRBV3-2|-|TRBJ1-4|-
TGTGCCAGCAGCCGGAGGGACGCCGGCTTGTTGAATGAAAAACTGTTTTTT
CASSRRDAGLLNEKLFF
>TRBV12-3/TRBV12-4|TRBD1|TRBJ1-2|once
TGTGCCAGCAGGCGGACAGGGGGCTTTGGCTACACCTTC
CASRRTGGFGYTF
>TRBV18|-|TRBJ1-6|-
TGTGCCAGCTCACCAACGGCAGGGCGGAATTCACCCCTCCACTTT
CASSPTAGRNSPLHF
>TRBV20-1|-|TRBJ1-1|-
TGCAGTGTGGGCCACACTGAAGCTTTCTTT
CSVGHTEAFF
>TRBV14|TRBD1|TRBJ2-2|-
TGTGCCAGCAGGGGGACAGTCACCGGGGAGCTGTTTTTT
CASRGTVTGELFF
>TRBV12-3/TRBV12-4|-|TRBJ1-2|-
TGTGCCAGCAGTTTGCGGGATTTAAGTTACACCTTC
CASSLRDLSYTF
>TRBV5-8|-|TRBJ1-2|-
TGTGCCAGCAGCCGGGAGGTCCGGCTCGGCTATGGCTACACCTTC
CASSREVRLGYGYTF
>TRBV4-1|TRBD2|TRBJ2-3|-
TGCGCCAGCAGCCAGGAGGGACTAGCGTTTAATACGCAGTATTTT
CASSQEGLAFNTQYF
>TRBV19|TRBD2|TRBJ2-1|-
TGTGCCAGTAGTTCCAACGCGGGACTAGCGGGGGGGTTAGGGCAGTTCTTC
CASSSNAGLAGGLGQFF
>TRBV18|TRBD1|TRBJ2-7|-
TGTGCCAGCTCACCACAGGAAGGACAGGGCTTCGAGCAGTACTTC
CASSPQEGQGFEQYF
>TRBV10-1|TRBD1|TRBJ1-6|-
TGCGCCAGCCCCGACCTGGGGACAGTCCCAAATTCACCCCTCCACTTT
CASPDLGTVPNSPLHF
>TRBV9|TRBD2|TRBJ2-3|-
TGTGCCAGCAGCGCCCGACTAGCGGGGGTCTTCACAGATACGCAGTATTTT
CASSARLAGVFTDTQYF
>TRBV9|-|TRBJ2-7|-
TGTGCCAGCATCAACTCTAGGGACTCGACTACTGGGGTTAGCTCCTACGAGCAGTACTTC
CASINSRDSTTGVSSYEQYF
>TRBV6-5|-|TRBJ1-1|-
TGTGCCAGCAGTTACGGGGGCACGAACACTGAAGCTTTCTTT
CASSYGGTNTEAFF
>TRBV4-1|-|TRBJ2-3|-
TGCGCCAGCAGCCAAGAAGGGACATCCACAGATACGCAGTATTTT
CASSQEGTSTDTQYF
>TRBV11-3|TRBD1|TRBJ2-1|-
TGTGCCAGCAGCGCGGGACAGGATTACAATGAGCAGTTCTTC
CASSAGQDYNEQFF
>TRBV2|TRBD1|TRBJ2-3|-
TGTGCCAGCCAGGTGACAGGGCAATCAGATACGCAGTATTTT
CASQVTGQSDTQYF
>TRBV2|TRBD1|TRBJ1-2|-
TGTGCCAGCAGTCTAAGGACAGGTCATGGCTACACCTTC
CASSLRTGHGYTF